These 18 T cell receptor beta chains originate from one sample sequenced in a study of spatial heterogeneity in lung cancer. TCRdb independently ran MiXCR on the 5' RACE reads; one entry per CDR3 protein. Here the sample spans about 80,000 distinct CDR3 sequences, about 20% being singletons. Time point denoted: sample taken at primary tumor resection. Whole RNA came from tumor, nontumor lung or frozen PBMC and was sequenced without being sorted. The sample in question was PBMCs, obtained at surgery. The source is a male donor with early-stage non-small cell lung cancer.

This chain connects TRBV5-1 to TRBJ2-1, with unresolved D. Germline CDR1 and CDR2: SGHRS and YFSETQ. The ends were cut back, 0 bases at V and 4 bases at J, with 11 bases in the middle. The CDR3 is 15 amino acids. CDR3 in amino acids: CASSLGPNRYNEQFF. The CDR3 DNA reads TGCGCCAGCAGCTTGGGACCCAACCGTTACAATGAGCAGTTCTTC.

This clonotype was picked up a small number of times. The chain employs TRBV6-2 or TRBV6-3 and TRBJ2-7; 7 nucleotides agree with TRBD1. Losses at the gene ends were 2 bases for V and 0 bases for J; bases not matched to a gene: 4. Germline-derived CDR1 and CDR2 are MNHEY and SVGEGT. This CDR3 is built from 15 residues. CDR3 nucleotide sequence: TGTGCCAGCAGTTACGGACAGGACATCTCCTACGAGCAGTACTTC. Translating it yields CASSYGQDISYEQYF.

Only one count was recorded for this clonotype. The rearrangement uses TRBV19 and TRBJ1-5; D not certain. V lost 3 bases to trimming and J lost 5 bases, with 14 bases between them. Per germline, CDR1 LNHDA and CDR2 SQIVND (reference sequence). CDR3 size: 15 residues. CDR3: CASSIPGPEHQPQHF. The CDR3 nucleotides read TGTGCCAGTAGTATCCCCGGGCCCGAGCATCAGCCCCAGCATTTT.

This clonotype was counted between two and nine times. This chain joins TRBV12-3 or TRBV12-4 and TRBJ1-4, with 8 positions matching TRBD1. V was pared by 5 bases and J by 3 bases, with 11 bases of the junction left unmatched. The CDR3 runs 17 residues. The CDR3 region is CASSATTQGAANEKLFF. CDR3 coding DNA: TGTGCCAGCAGTGCCACGACGCAGGGGGCAGCTAATGAAAAACTGTTTTTT.

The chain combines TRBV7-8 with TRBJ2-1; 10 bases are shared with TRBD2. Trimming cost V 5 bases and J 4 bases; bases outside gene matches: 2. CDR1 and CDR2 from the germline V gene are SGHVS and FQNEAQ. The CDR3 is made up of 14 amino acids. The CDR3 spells CASSVLAGYNEQFF. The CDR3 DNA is TGTGCCAGCAGCGTACTAGCGGGGTACAATGAGCAGTTCTTC. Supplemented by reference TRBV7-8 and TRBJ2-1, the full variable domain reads GAGVSQSPRYKVAKRGQDVALRCDPISGHVSLFWYQQALGQGPEFLTYFQNEAQLDKSGLPSDRFFAERPEGSVSTLKIQRTQQEDSAVYLCASSVLAGYNEQFFGPGTRLTVL.

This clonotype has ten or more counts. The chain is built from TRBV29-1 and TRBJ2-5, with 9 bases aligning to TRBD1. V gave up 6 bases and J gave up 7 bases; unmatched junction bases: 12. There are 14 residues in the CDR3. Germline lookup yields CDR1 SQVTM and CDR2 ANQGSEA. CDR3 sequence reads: CSVAEQGAIGTQYF. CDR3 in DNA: TGCAGCGTCGCTGAACAGGGGGCTATCGGGACCCAGTACTTC.

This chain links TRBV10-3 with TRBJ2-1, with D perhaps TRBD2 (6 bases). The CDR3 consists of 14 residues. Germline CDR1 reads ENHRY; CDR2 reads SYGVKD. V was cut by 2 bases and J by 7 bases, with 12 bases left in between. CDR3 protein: CAISERELGNEQFF. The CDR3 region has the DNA TGTGCCATCAGTGAGCGGGAGTTGGGGAATGAGCAGTTCTTC.

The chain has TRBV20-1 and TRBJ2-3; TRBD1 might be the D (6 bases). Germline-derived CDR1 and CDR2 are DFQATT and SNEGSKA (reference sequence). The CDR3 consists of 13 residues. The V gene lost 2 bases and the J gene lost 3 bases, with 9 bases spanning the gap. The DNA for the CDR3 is TGCAGTGCTAGACCAACAGGGACAGATACGCAGTATTTT. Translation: CSARPTGTDTQYF.

The CDR3, as DNA: TGTGCCAGCAGCCAAGGTGGAGCTAGCGGGAGTACCCCCGGGGAGCTGTTTTTT. Its translation is CASSQGGASGSTPGELFF. V gene TRBV3-1 combines with J gene TRBJ2-2; 10 bases line up with TRBD2. CDR1 LGHDT and CDR2 YNNKEL come from the germline V gene (reference sequence). The CDR3 is 18 residues long. The V segment lost 1 base and the J segment 6 bases; nucleotides outside the gene matches: 11.

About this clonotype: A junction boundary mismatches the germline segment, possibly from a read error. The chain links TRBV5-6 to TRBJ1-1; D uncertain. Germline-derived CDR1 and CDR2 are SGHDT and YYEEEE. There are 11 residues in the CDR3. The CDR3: CASSYDTEAFF. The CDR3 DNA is TGTGCCAGCAGTTACGACACGGAAGCTTTCTTT.

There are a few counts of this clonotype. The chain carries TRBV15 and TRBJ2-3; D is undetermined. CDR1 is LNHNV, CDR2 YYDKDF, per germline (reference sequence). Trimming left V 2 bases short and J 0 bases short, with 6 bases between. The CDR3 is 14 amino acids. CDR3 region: CATSRTSSTDTQYF. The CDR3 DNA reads TGTGCCACCAGCAGAACATCTAGCACAGATACGCAGTATTTT.

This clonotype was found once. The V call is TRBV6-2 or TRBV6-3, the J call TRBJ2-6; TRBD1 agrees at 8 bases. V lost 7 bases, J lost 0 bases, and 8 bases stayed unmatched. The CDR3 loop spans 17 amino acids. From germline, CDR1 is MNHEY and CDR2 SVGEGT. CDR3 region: CASNLDRALSGANVLTF. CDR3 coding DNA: TGTGCCAGCAACTTGGACAGGGCTCTCTCTGGGGCCAACGTCCTGACTTTC.

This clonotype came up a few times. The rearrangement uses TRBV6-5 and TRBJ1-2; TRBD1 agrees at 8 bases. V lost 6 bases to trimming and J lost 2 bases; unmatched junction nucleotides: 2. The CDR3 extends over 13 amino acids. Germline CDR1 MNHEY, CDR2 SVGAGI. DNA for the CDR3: TGTGCCAGCAGCCGGACAGGGAACTATGGCTACACCTTC. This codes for CASSRTGNYGYTF.

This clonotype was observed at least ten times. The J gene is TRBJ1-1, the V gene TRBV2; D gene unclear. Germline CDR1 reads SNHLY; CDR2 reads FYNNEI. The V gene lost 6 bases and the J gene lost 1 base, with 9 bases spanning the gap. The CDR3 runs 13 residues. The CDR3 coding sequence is TGTGCCAGCAGACGGACGGGGAACACTGAAGCTTTCTTT. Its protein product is CASRRTGNTEAFF.

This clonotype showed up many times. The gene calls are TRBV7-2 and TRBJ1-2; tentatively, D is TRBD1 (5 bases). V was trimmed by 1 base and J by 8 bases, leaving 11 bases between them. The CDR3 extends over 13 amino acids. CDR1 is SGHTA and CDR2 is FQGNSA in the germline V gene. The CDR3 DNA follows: TGTGCCAGCAGCTTAGGGCAGGGTGACGGCTACACCTTC. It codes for CASSLGQGDGYTF.

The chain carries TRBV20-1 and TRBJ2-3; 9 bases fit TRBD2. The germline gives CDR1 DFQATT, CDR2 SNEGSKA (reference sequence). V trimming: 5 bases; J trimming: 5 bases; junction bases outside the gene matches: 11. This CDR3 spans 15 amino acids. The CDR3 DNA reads TGCAGTGCTCCTATACTAGCGGGTAAACAAGATACGCAGTATTTT. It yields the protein CSAPILAGKQDTQYF.

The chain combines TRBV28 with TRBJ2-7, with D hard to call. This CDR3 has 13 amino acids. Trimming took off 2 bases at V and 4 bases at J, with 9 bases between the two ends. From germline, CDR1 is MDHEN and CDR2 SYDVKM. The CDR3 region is CASSLTTAYEQYF. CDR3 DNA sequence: TGTGCCAGCAGTTTAACCACGGCTTACGAGCAGTACTTC.

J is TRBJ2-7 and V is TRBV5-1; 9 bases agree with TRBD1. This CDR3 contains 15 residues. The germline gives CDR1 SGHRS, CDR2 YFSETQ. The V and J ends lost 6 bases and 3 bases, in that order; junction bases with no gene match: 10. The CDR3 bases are TGCGCCAGCAAGAACCTTACAGGGGGCAGCTACGAGCAGTACTTC. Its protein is CASKNLTGGSYEQYF.